This T cell receptor (beta chain) was recovered during a study of cytomegalovirus exposure and HLA in healthy donors. The overall study: A previous analysis identified approximately 120 million unique TCR beta sequences derived from about 180 million T cells. Study-wide results and caveats: Some V segments, including TRBV6-2 and TRBV6-3, were excluded as indistinguishable. A later analysis reportedly identified an Asian-associated ancestry cluster as carrying fewer N-insertions than the approximately 670-donor mean. Analysis performed later showed TCR beta chains linked to HLA being more clonally expanded than equally common others.

Comment on this clone: Its matching antigen is unknown.

13 Jbeta primers and 60 Vbeta primers were used for the PCR. Assay used: immunoSEQ multiplex PCR; TCRdb lists only in-frame clones, some missing. The sample includes about 140,000 clones, roughly 82% of them seen just once. Germline CDR1 reads SQVTM; CDR2 reads ANQGSEA. This CDR3 contains 12 residues. Losses at the gene ends were 6 bases for V and 5 bases for J; bases not matched to a gene: 2. This chain connects TRBV29-1 to TRBJ1-4, with TRBD1 identical over 8 bases. Sequencing was done on a sample of PBMCs. The sequence was obtained from a male donor in good health and CMV-seronegative. As DNA, the CDR3 is TGCAGCGTAAGGACAGGGAATGAAAAACTGTTTTTT. Its translation: CSVRTGNEKLFF.